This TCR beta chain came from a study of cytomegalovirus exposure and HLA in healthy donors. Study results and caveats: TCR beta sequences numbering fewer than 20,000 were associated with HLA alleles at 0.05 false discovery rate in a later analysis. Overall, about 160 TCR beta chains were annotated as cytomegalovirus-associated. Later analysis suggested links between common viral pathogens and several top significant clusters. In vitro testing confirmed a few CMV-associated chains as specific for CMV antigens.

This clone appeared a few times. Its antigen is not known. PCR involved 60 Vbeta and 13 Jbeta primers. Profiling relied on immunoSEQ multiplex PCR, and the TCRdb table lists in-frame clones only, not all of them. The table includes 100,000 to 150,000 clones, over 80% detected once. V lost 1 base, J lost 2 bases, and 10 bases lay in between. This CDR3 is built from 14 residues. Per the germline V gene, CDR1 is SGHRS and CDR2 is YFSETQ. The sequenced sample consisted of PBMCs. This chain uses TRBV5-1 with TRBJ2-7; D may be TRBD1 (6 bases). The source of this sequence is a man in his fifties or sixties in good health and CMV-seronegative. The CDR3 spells CASSLTGTPYEQYF. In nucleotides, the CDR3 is TGCGCCAGCAGCTTGACAGGGACCCCCTACGAGCAGTACTTC.